Presented here are 14 T cell receptor beta chains from one specimen sequenced in a study of T cells in localized non-small cell lung cancer. Clones were sequenced by immunoSEQ multiplex PCR, and TCRdb holds only the in-frame ones, with some missing. This sample has roughly 35,000 clones, with 87% found just once. Sequenced material: peripheral blood, taken before any cancer treatment. The source is a woman aged 35-70 years with stage I lung adenocarcinoma.

The rearrangement links TRBV4-3 to TRBJ2-3; D is possibly TRBD2 (6 bases). The V end was cut by 2 bases, the J end by 6 bases, with 15 bases between. Germline CDR1 and CDR2: LGHNA and YSLEER. The CDR3 length is 15 residues. For the CDR3, the DNA is TGCGCCAGCAGCCAACTAGCGCTAGTCGGGGATACGCAGTATTTT. Translated, it gives CASSQLALVGDTQYF.

This clone was counted between two and nine times. The CDR3 protein is CASSYLGVGTEAFF. The CDR3 DNA reads TGTGCCAGCAGCTACCTCGGGGTGGGGACTGAAGCTTTCTTT. The chain joins TRBV5-6 to TRBJ1-1; no reliable D call. Germline V gives CDR1 SGHDT, CDR2 YYEEEE. With 3 bases removed from V and 5 bases from J, the gap between germline ends came to 14 bases. The CDR3 contains 14 residues.

CDR3 coding DNA: TGTGCCAGTCGTAGTGGGATAGCCGGGACAGGCTATGGCTACACCTTC. Amino acid sequence: CASRSGIAGTGYGYTF. The genes are TRBV19 and TRBJ1-2; 8 bases map to TRBD1. The V and J ends lost 8 bases and 4 bases, in that order; junction bases with no gene match: 15. Per the germline V gene, CDR1 is LNHDA and CDR2 is SQIVND (reference sequence). The CDR3 runs to 16 residues.

This clone was seen a single time. This chain joins TRBV19 and TRBJ2-7; D is perhaps TRBD2 (5 bases). There are 13 residues in the CDR3. In germline, CDR1 is LNHDA, CDR2 SQIVND (reference sequence). V shed 2 bases and J shed 1 base, with 6 bases lying between them. CDR3 protein: CASSITGSYEQYF. In DNA, the CDR3 is TGTGCCAGTAGTATAACGGGATCCTACGAGCAGTACTTC. Variable domain in full (rest from reference TRBV19 and TRBJ2-7): DGGITQSPKYLFRKEGQNVTLSCEQNLNHDAMYWYRQDPGQGLRLIYYSQIVNDFQKGDIAEGYSVSREKKESFPLTVTSAQKNPTAFYLCASSITGSYEQYFGPGTRLTVT.

Comments on this clone: This sample also contains other DNA sequences that code for the same CDR3. V usage is TRBV7-9 and J usage is TRBJ2-3; TRBD2 matches 7 bases. The germline gives CDR1 SEHNR, CDR2 FQNEAQ (reference sequence). The CDR3 is 16 residues long. The V gene end was trimmed by 5 bases and the J gene end by 0 bases; junction bases not matched to a gene: 8. The CDR3 region has the DNA TGTGCCAGCAGCGGGACGGGGGGTCGGAGCACAGATACGCAGTATTTT. Its protein product is CASSGTGGRSTDTQYF.

The rearrangement links TRBV28 to TRBJ1-1; 10 bases are a match to TRBD1. The V gene's germline CDR1 is MDHEN and CDR2 SYDVKM. After removal of 3 bases from V and 5 bases from J, the junction contained 9 bases not matched to a gene. The CDR3 runs to 16 residues. The CDR3 region is CASSFPRTGGSTEAFF. As DNA, the CDR3 is TGTGCCAGCAGTTTCCCGAGGACAGGGGGTAGTACTGAAGCTTTCTTT.

A note on this clone: Compared with germline, one end of the junction differs, possibly owing to a read error. The chain uses TRBV6-1 and TRBJ2-1; TRBD1 matches 8 bases. Germline V gene data show CDR1 as MNHNS and CDR2 as SASEGT. The CDR3 is 13 amino acids. Here the CDR3 reads CASREARGLEQFF. The CDR3 DNA is TGTGCCAGCAGGGAAGCCAGGGGGCTCGAGCAGTTCTTC.

The chain is built from TRBV28 and TRBJ1-5, with D perhaps matching TRBD1 (5 bases). The CDR3 consists of 13 residues. Trimming pared 6 bases from V and 7 bases from J, leaving 13 bases between. CDR1 and CDR2 (germline): MDHEN, SYDVKM. The CDR3 nucleotides are TGTGCCAGCAGCCCCAGGGTAAGGCAGCCCCAGCATTTT. Translating it yields CASSPRVRQPQHF. Looking up the rest from reference TRBV28 and TRBJ1-5 gives the full variable domain: DVKVTQSSRYLVKRTGEKVFLECVQDMDHENMFWYRQDPGLGLRLIYFSYDVKMKEKGDIPEGYSVSREKKERFSLILESASTNQTSMYLCASSPRVRQPQHFGDGTRLSIL.

The chain combines TRBV5-1 with TRBJ2-7; 7 bases agree with TRBD1. Germline V CDR1 and CDR2: SGHRS, YFSETQ. V gave up 4 bases and J gave up 5 bases; unmatched junction bases: 3. The CDR3 has 12 residues. For the CDR3, the DNA is TGCGCCAGCAGCACACAGGGGAACGAGCAGTACTTC. This gives the protein CASSTQGNEQYF.

V gene TRBV15 combines with J gene TRBJ2-1; D ambiguous. The germline V gene encodes CDR1 LNHNV and CDR2 YYDKDF (reference sequence). The CDR3 is 14 residues long. With 5 bases removed from V and 1 base from J, the gap between germline ends came to 9 bases. DNA of the CDR3: TGTGCCACCAGCTCCCGCGCTTCCTACAATGAGCAGTTCTTC. This codes for CATSSRASYNEQFF.

The V and J genes are TRBV11-2 and TRBJ2-5, with 9 nucleotides matching TRBD1. Per the germline V gene, CDR1 is SGHAT and CDR2 is FQNNGV. The CDR3 is 16 amino acids. Losses at the gene ends were 2 bases for V and 0 bases for J; bases not matched to a gene: 4. The DNA for the CDR3 is TGTGCCAGCAGCTTACGGGGGACAGGGTACCAAGAGACCCAGTACTTC. This codes for CASSLRGTGYQETQYF.

The J gene is TRBJ2-1, the V gene TRBV30; 10 nucleotides line up with TRBD2. Losses at the gene ends were 2 bases for V and 10 bases for J; bases not matched to a gene: 2. This CDR3 is built from 12 residues. Germline-derived CDR1 and CDR2 are GTSNPN and SVGIG (reference sequence). The CDR3 loop is CAWSSSGGEQFF. The CDR3 DNA sequence: TGTGCCTGGAGTTCTAGCGGGGGAGAGCAGTTCTTC. The complete variable domain, with remaining parts taken from reference TRBV30 and TRBJ2-1, reads SQTIHQWPATLVQPVGSPLSLECTVEGTSNPNLYWYRQAAGRGLQLLFYSVGIGQISSEVPQNLSASRPQDRQFILSSKKLLLSDSGFYLCAWSSSGGEQFFGPGTRLTVL.

This clone was observed a single time. This chain links TRBV5-1 with TRBJ2-2; D gene unclear. Trimming cost V 4 bases and J 0 bases, with 7 bases left between them. This CDR3 comprises 14 residues. The germline CDR1 and CDR2 sequences are SGHRS and YFSETQ. CDR3 loop: CASSPDPNTGELFF. DNA for the CDR3: TGCGCCAGCAGCCCCGACCCGAACACCGGGGAGCTGTTTTTT. Together with reference TRBV5-1 and TRBJ2-2, the CDR3 gives the full variable domain: KAGVTQTPRYLIKTRGQQVTLSCSPISGHRSVSWYQQTPGQGLQFLFEYFSETQRNKGNFPGRFSGRQFSNSRSEMNVSTLELGDSALYLCASSPDPNTGELFFGEGSRLTVL.

The chain is built from TRBV11-2 and TRBJ2-5; a possible D gene is TRBD2 (6 bases). The CDR3 length is 15 residues. Germline V CDR1 and CDR2: SGHAT, FQNNGV. V was pared by 5 bases and J by 1 base, with 14 bases between. In nucleotides, the CDR3 is TGTGCCAGCAGCCCACAGGTCGGGGGCCAAGAGACCCAGTACTTC. The encoded protein is CASSPQVGGQETQYF.